Each of the 19 T cell receptor beta chains below was sequenced from the same sample in a study of cytomegalovirus exposure and HLA in healthy donors (TCRdb year 2017). The library was made by the immunoSEQ multiplex PCR assay. The multiplex PCR relied on a mix of 60 forward primers for TCR Vbeta segments and 13 reverse primers for TCR Jbeta segments. TCRdb took this table from immuneACCESS and kept in-frame rearrangements with V and J called. Such tables lack part of the clones; where checked against another copy, unresolved V genes explain under half of the gap, and the rest is unexplained. Recorded for this sample are approximately 120,000 clones; 76% of them occurred a single time. Roughly 8.2% of the sample is in the top ten clones. The sample was PBMCs. Receptors were obtained from a woman aged 50 to 60 in good health and CMV-seropositive.

This CDR3 reads CASSSLRGRDTGELFF. CDR3 nucleotide sequence: TGTGCCAGCAGCTCCCTTCGAGGGAGAGACACCGGGGAGCTGTTTTTT. The chain couples TRBV11-1 to TRBJ2-2; weak D call: TRBD2 (5 bases). The CDR3 covers 16 residues. Germline loops: CDR1 SGHAT, CDR2 FQDESV (reference sequence). The V end was cut by 4 bases, the J end by 3 bases, with 15 bases between. The full variable domain, with the rest looked up from reference TRBV11-1 and TRBJ2-2, is EAEVAQSPRYKITEKSQAVAFWCDPISGHATLYWYRQILGQGPELLVQFQDESVVDDSQLPKDRFSAERLKGVDSTLKIQPAELGDSAMYLCASSSLRGRDTGELFFGEGSRLTVL.

The chain couples TRBV6-1 to TRBJ1-2; 7 bases align to TRBD1. Germline CDR1 MNHNS, CDR2 SASEGT. V gave up 6 bases and J gave up 7 bases; unmatched junction bases: 8. CDR3 size: 13 residues. The chain's CDR3 is CASSGPGQSGYTF. For the CDR3, the DNA is TGTGCCAGCAGCGGTCCGGGACAGAGTGGCTACACCTTC.

This chain connects TRBV7-2 to TRBJ1-1, with D hard to call. From germline, CDR1 is SGHTA and CDR2 FQGNSA. Trimming cost V 6 bases and J 1 base, with 6 bases left between them. The CDR3 sequence is 12 residues long. The CDR3 bases are TGTGCCAGCAGTATGAGGAACACTGAAGCTTTCTTT. It yields the protein CASSMRNTEAFF.

In this sample, this clone turned up a few times. The chain carries TRBV4-3 and TRBJ2-2; D unresolved. The CDR3 covers 13 residues. The germline gives CDR1 LGHNA, CDR2 YSLEER. V lost 0 bases and J lost 5, with 4 bases in between. The CDR3 DNA sequence: TGCGCCAGCAGCCAAGAAACTACCGGGGAGCTGTTTTTT. It is translated as CASSQETTGELFF.

The chain is built from TRBV7-2 and TRBJ2-7; weak D call: TRBD2 (7 bases). Trimming left V 2 bases short and J 7 bases short, with 18 bases between. This CDR3 region has 15 residues. Looked up from germline, CDR1 is SGHTA and CDR2 is FQGNSA. This chain's CDR3 is CASSLYGEGGREQYF. CDR3 nucleotide sequence: TGTGCCAGCAGCTTATACGGGGAGGGGGGACGTGAGCAGTACTTC.

This clone showed up just a few times. The chain employs TRBV12-2 and TRBJ2-3; the table's D call TRBD2 went unverified against the DNA. TRBV12-2 is reported as a pseudogene. The CDR3 runs 19 residues. For the CDR3, the DNA is TGTGCAAGTCGCCCACCCCTCGGACTAGCGGGGGAACGCACAGATACGCAGTATTTT. Translation gives CASRPPLGLAGERTDTQYF.

The genes are TRBV4-1 and TRBJ2-7; unclear D gene. Germline V gene data show CDR1 as MGHRA and CDR2 as YSYEKL. The CDR3 contains 13 residues. The V and J ends lost 1 base and 1 base respectively, with 5 bases between them. The CDR3 loop is CASSQGPSYEQYF. CDR3 nucleotides: TGCGCCAGCAGCCAAGGTCCGTCCTACGAGCAGTACTTC.

The rearrangement uses TRBV11-2 and TRBJ2-7; the D gene is possibly TRBD1 (6 bases). The CDR3 sequence is 12 residues long. The V gene's germline CDR1 is SGHAT and CDR2 FQNNGV. Trimming shortened V by 5 bases and J by 4 bases, and 9 bases separated the two germline ends. CDR3 coding DNA: TGTGCCAGCAGCCAACAGGGATACGAGCAGTACTTC. Amino acid sequence: CASSQQGYEQYF.

The rearrangement links TRBV18 to TRBJ1-1; D gene ambiguous. The CDR3 consists of 14 residues. Trimming shortened V by 3 bases and J by 1 base, and 9 bases separated the two germline ends. The V gene's germline CDR1 is KGHSH and CDR2 LQKENI. As DNA, the CDR3 is TGTGCCAGCTCACCCTCCGTCGGGAACACTGAAGCTTTCTTT. It yields the protein CASSPSVGNTEAFF. Full variable domain (outside the CDR3, taken from reference TRBV18 and TRBJ1-1): NAGVMQNPRHLVRRRGQEARLRCSPMKGHSHVYWYRQLPEEGLKFMVYLQKENIIDESGMPKERFSAEFPKEGPSILRIQQVVRGDSAAYFCASSPSVGNTEAFFGQGTRLTVV.

V and J are TRBV5-1 and TRBJ1-1, with TRBD1 matching 9 bases. Germline V gene lookup returns CDR1 SGHRS and CDR2 YFSETQ. Trimming took 3 bases from V and 11 from J; bases not matched to a gene: 14. This CDR3 contains 15 residues. In DNA form, the CDR3 reads TGCGCCAGCAGCTGGGGACAGGGAGCCCTCGGGCTGGCTTTCTTT. This translates into CASSWGQGALGLAFF.

The gene calls are TRBV7-2 and TRBJ2-3, with D perhaps TRBD2 (6 bases). This CDR3 region has 16 residues. Trimming stripped 2 bases from V and 0 bases from J, with 12 bases between. Looked up from germline, CDR1 is SGHTA and CDR2 is FQGNSA. The CDR3 here is CASSLRRGGSTDTQYF. CDR3 DNA sequence: TGTGCCAGCAGCTTAAGGAGGGGCGGTAGCACAGATACGCAGTATTTT.

This chain connects TRBV10-3 to TRBJ1-2, with 7 bases matching TRBD1. Trimming took 0 bases from V and 4 from J; bases not matched to a gene: 11. Germline V lookup: CDR1 ENHRY, CDR2 SYGVKD. The CDR3 is made up of 17 amino acids. CDR3 region: CAISESIPSTGVYGYTF. In DNA, the CDR3 is TGTGCCATCAGTGAGTCGATACCCTCAACAGGGGTCTATGGCTACACCTTC.

The V gene is TRBV7-2, the J gene TRBJ2-7, with 9 nucleotides matching TRBD1. This CDR3 contains 14 residues. Germline V gene data show CDR1 as SGHTA and CDR2 as FQGNSA. The J segment lost 3 bases and the V segment lost 5 bases, leaving 5 bases of the junction unmatched. In nucleotides, the CDR3 is TGTGCCAGCAGCCCAGGACAGGGGCGCTACGAGCAGTACTTC. Residues: CASSPGQGRYEQYF.

This rearrangement joins TRBV18 to TRBJ2-7, with 7 bases aligning to TRBD1. Trimming cost V 5 bases and J 2 bases; bases outside gene matches: 6. CDR1 is KGHSH, CDR2 LQKENI, per germline. This CDR3 spans 14 amino acids. The CDR3 sequence: CASSKQGPPYEQYF. The DNA for the CDR3 is TGTGCCAGCTCAAAACAGGGGCCTCCCTACGAGCAGTACTTC.

The rearrangement uses TRBV6-6 and TRBJ2-5, with 11 bases identical to TRBD2. The germline V gene encodes CDR1 MNHNY and CDR2 SVGAGI (reference sequence). The CDR3 runs 15 residues. Losses at the gene ends were 5 bases for V and 5 bases for J; bases not matched to a gene: 7. The CDR3 DNA reads TGTGCCAGCAGTGGATCTAGCGGGGGGAGGGAGACCCAGTACTTC. Translation: CASSGSSGGRETQYF.

A single count supports this clone. An end of the junction does not agree with germline; a read error may underlie this. The rearrangement joins TRBV5-4 to TRBJ2-4; 7 positions match TRBD1. CDR3 length equals 15 residues. Per germline, CDR1 SGHNT and CDR2 YYREEE (reference sequence). DNA for the CDR3: TGTGCCAGCAGCTCACAGGGACAGCTAAAAAACAGTCAGTACTTC. It specifies CASSSQGQLKNSQYF. Filled out from reference TRBV5-4 and TRBJ2-4, the complete variable domain reads ETGVTQSPTHLIKTRGQQVTLRCSSQSGHNTVSWYQQALGQGPQFIFQYYREEENGRGNFPPRFSGLQFPNYSSELNVNALELDDSALYLCASSSQGQLKNSQYFGAGTRLSVL.

The J gene is TRBJ2-7, the V gene TRBV6-5, with D possibly being TRBD1 (6 bases). Trimming left V 5 bases short and J 3 bases short, with 14 bases between. Germline assignment: CDR1 MNHEY and CDR2 SVGAGI. The CDR3 sequence is 14 residues long. The CDR3 sequence: CASSGYRDGYEQYF. The DNA of the CDR3 is TGTGCCAGCAGTGGCTACAGGGACGGCTACGAGCAGTACTTC.

This clone was recorded once. The chain carries TRBV19 and TRBJ2-7; 11 bases agree with TRBD1. The V and J ends lost 5 bases and 0 bases, in that order; junction bases with no gene match: 6. This CDR3 has 16 amino acids. Per the germline V gene, CDR1 is LNHDA and CDR2 is SQIVND (reference sequence). CDR3 residues: CASSPRTGGSSYEQYF. The CDR3 nucleotides read TGTGCCAGTAGTCCAAGGACAGGGGGCAGCTCCTACGAGCAGTACTTC.

This clone has only one observation. The chain combines TRBV2 with TRBJ1-1; 8 bases map to TRBD1. CDR3 length: 14 residues. Trimming at V came to 1 base and at J to 7 bases, leaving 5 bases not matched to a gene. Germline loops: CDR1 SNHLY, CDR2 FYNNEI. CDR3 region: CASSEGQGAGEAFF. The CDR3 DNA is TGTGCCAGCAGTGAAGGCCAGGGGGCCGGTGAAGCTTTCTTT.